These 9 T cell receptor beta chains were all obtained from the same sample, sequenced in a study of T-cell memory formation after mild COVID-19. TCRdb used MiXCR to reprocess the 5' RACE reads, holding one entry per CDR3 protein. The sample shows hundreds of thousands of distinct CDR3 sequences, around a sixth of them seen only once. Sequences were obtained from PBMCs or a T cell subset sorted from them (not recorded which). Receptor source: a man aged 18 to 35 who had mild COVID-19 (a few samples of this study predate the infection). Cell type and time point are not known.

The J gene is TRBJ2-1, the V gene TRBV24-1; 8 bases align to TRBD2. Germline-derived CDR1 and CDR2 are KGHDR and SFDVKD. With V trimmed by 2 bases and J by 2 bases, 7 bases remained unmatched. This CDR3 has 17 amino acids. The CDR3, as DNA: TGTGCCACCAGTGATTCCAGCGGGGGAGGTCCCTACAATGAGCAGTTCTTC. Amino acid sequence: CATSDSSGGGPYNEQFF.

The chain employs TRBV7-2 and TRBJ2-2; no reliable D call. The CDR3 contains 12 residues. Trimming cost V 3 bases and J 6 bases, with 5 bases left between them. Germline lookup yields CDR1 SGHTA and CDR2 FQGNSA. Written as DNA, the CDR3 is TGTGCCAGCAGCTTCTTCTCCGGGGAGCTGTTTTTT. Amino acids: CASSFFSGELFF.

This chain links TRBV7-9 with TRBJ1-2; no reliable D call. V dropped 5 bases and J dropped 4 bases, with 11 bases sitting between them. CDR1 is SEHNR, CDR2 FQNEAQ, per germline (reference sequence). This CDR3 has 13 amino acids. This chain's CDR3 is CASSPWEIYGYTF. DNA of the CDR3: TGTGCCAGCAGCCCCTGGGAGATCTATGGCTACACCTTC.

This clonotype showed up just a few times. The rearrangement uses TRBV10-3 and TRBJ1-1; D might be TRBD1 (6 bases). CDR3 length equals 15 residues. Trimming left V 9 bases short and J 1 base short, with 18 bases between. The germline gives CDR1 ENHRY, CDR2 SYGVKD. The CDR3 DNA is TGTGCCATTATTCCTAAACAGGGCCAGAACACTGAAGCTTTCTTT. It is translated as CAIIPKQGQNTEAFF.

The chain joins TRBV11-2 to TRBJ2-7; no reliable D call. This CDR3 is 13 amino acids long. Germline CDR1 is SGHAT and CDR2 is FQNNGV. The V end lost 1 base, the J end lost 3 bases, and 7 bases lay between the germline ends. CDR3 sequence: CASSLGPDYEQYF. The CDR3 region has the DNA TGTGCCAGCAGCTTAGGGCCAGACTACGAGCAGTACTTC.

This clonotype has more than one count but fewer than ten. The gene calls are TRBV7-3 and TRBJ2-7; D is tentatively TRBD1 or TRBD2 (5 bases each). Deletions cut 10 bases from V and 2 bases from J, with 15 bases between. Germline V gene sequence: CDR1 SGHTA, CDR2 FQGTGA. This CDR3 comprises 13 residues. CDR3 in DNA: TGTGCCATCCTCCGGGACCAGCCCTACGAGCAGTACGTC. Its protein product is CAILRDQPYEQYV.

This clonotype has a handful of counts. The chain has TRBV13 and TRBJ2-1; D gene uncertain. The CDR3 runs 12 residues. V was trimmed by 8 bases and J by 4 bases, leaving 9 bases between them. The V gene's germline CDR1 is PRHDT and CDR2 FYEKMQ (reference sequence). CDR3 sequence: CASDRAYNEQFF. The CDR3 DNA is TGTGCCAGCGATCGCGCATACAATGAGCAGTTCTTC.

This chain connects TRBV30 to TRBJ2-3; D gene uncertain. From germline, CDR1 is GTSNPN and CDR2 SVGIG (reference sequence). V lost 2 bases and J 5 bases, leaving 5 bases between the germline ends. CDR3 length: 11 amino acids. The CDR3 nucleotides are TGTGCCTGGAGTACACAAGATACGCAGTATTTT. It is translated as CAWSTQDTQYF. Together with reference TRBV30 and TRBJ2-3, the CDR3 gives the full variable domain: SQTIHQWPATLVQPVGSPLSLECTVEGTSNPNLYWYRQAAGRGLQLLFYSVGIGQISSEVPQNLSASRPQDRQFILSSKKLLLSDSGFYLCAWSTQDTQYFGPGTRLTVL.

Only a few counts were recorded for this clonotype. The chain links TRBV30 to TRBJ1-6; D ambiguous. The CDR3 loop spans 13 amino acids. With 0 bases removed from V and 7 bases from J, the gap between germline ends came to 7 bases. Germline V lookup: CDR1 GTSNPN, CDR2 SVGIG (reference sequence). CDR3: CAWSVVDNSPLHF. CDR3 nucleotides: TGTGCCTGGAGTGTAGTGGACAATTCACCCCTCCACTTT.